Below, 19 T cell receptor beta chains from the same sample are listed, as sequenced in a study of beta chain features in type 1 diabetes. cDNA synthesis used the whole RNA isolate, giving expressed TCRB sequences. Profiled with immunoSEQ multiplex PCR; TCRdb holds only in-frame clones, not every one. The table records about 150,000 clones, less than 9.5% of them present only once. The source material was central memory CD4+ T cells from blood. These receptors were taken from a young man in good health.

This chain joins TRBV7-2 and TRBJ2-1; 7 bases map to TRBD2. J lost 1 base, V lost 1 base, and 13 bases had no gene match. The CDR3 is made up of 19 amino acids. Germline V lookup: CDR1 SGHTA, CDR2 FQGNSA. The CDR3 loop reads CASSLVLGSGALSYNEQFF. The DNA for the CDR3 is TGTGCCAGCAGCTTAGTCCTGGGCAGCGGGGCGCTATCCTACAATGAGCAGTTCTTC.

The chain combines TRBV5-4 with TRBJ2-5, with D possibly TRBD2 on 6 matching bases. The CDR3 consists of 14 residues. Germline loops: CDR1 SGHNT, CDR2 YYREEE (reference sequence). V was shortened by 3 bases and J by 1 base, with 10 bases between the two germline ends. CDR3 in amino acids: CASSSPTSQETQYF. CDR3 DNA: TGTGCCAGCAGCTCGCCGACTAGCCAAGAGACCCAGTACTTC.

CDR3 protein: CASSLVGTGDQETQYF. As DNA, the CDR3 is TGTGCCAGCAGCTTAGTGGGGACAGGGGACCAAGAGACCCAGTACTTC. This sequence joins TRBV11-1 and TRBJ2-5, with 10 bases fitting TRBD1. Losses at the gene ends were 1 base for V and 0 bases for J; bases not matched to a gene: 2. The CDR3 is 16 residues long. From germline, CDR1 is SGHAT and CDR2 FQDESV (reference sequence).

In this sample, this clone turned up a few times. The chain recombines TRBV21-1 with TRBJ2-5; the table's D call TRBD2 went unverified against the DNA. TRBV21-1 is a known pseudogene. There are 16 residues in the CDR3. The CDR3 sequence: CASSKAPWDSQETQYF. The CDR3 DNA reads TGTGCCAGCAGCAAAGCCCCTTGGGACTCGCAAGAGACCCAGTACTTC.

The chain has TRBV7-8 and TRBJ1-3; no reliable D call. V was pared by 2 bases and J by 0 bases, with 8 bases between. The CDR3 runs to 15 residues. Per the germline V gene, CDR1 is SGHVS and CDR2 is FQNEAQ. The DNA for the CDR3 is TGTGCCAGCAGCTTATATCCGGTCTCTGGAAACACCATATATTTT. As protein: CASSLYPVSGNTIYF.

This chain joins TRBV7-3 and TRBJ2-3; 15 bases align to TRBD2. The length of the CDR3 is 17 residues. Looked up from germline, CDR1 is SGHTA and CDR2 is FQGTGA. Unmatched junction bases numbered 2, after V lost 2 bases and J lost 2 bases. The CDR3 reads CASSLGTSGRFTDTQYF. CDR3 coding DNA: TGTGCCAGCAGCTTAGGGACTAGCGGGAGGTTCACAGATACGCAGTATTTT.

This clone was picked up a small number of times. The CDR3 region has the DNA TGTGCCAGCAGCTTGGAGGGACAGGTGAACACTGAAGCTTTCTTT. Protein product: CASSLEGQVNTEAFF. The chain combines TRBV5-8 with TRBJ1-1, with 8 bases lining up with TRBD1. Germline trimming cut 0 bases from V and 0 bases from J; bases unmatched to any gene: 1. CDR3 size: 15 residues. CDR1 SGHTS and CDR2 YDEGEE come from the germline V gene.

This clone was detected a few times. This sequence joins TRBV5-8 and TRBJ2-3; TRBD2 aligns across 10 bases. There are 16 residues in the CDR3. After removal of 1 base from V and 5 bases from J, the junction contained 7 bases not matched to a gene. Germline CDR1 and CDR2: SGHTS and YDEGEE. The CDR3 DNA sequence: TGTGCCAGCAGCTTGAGTCTAGCGGGGGCGGGAGATACGCAGTATTTT. Residues: CASSLSLAGAGDTQYF.

This clone appeared a few times. The chain employs TRBV5-4 and TRBJ1-4; D is ambiguous. This CDR3 spans 14 amino acids. Deletions cut 2 bases from V and 0 bases from J, with 5 bases between. CDR1 and CDR2 (germline): SGHNT, YYREEE (reference sequence). The CDR3 loop reads CASSFQATNEKLFF. As DNA, the CDR3 is TGTGCCAGCAGCTTCCAGGCAACTAATGAAAAACTGTTTTTT. The whole variable domain, remainder taken from reference TRBV5-4 and TRBJ1-4, is ETGVTQSPTHLIKTRGQQVTLRCSSQSGHNTVSWYQQALGQGPQFIFQYYREEENGRGNFPPRFSGLQFPNYSSELNVNALELDDSALYLCASSFQATNEKLFFGSGTQLSVL.

The CDR3 region is CASSQAGRWGNTIYF. DNA for the CDR3: TGTGCCAGCAGCCAAGCAGGGAGGTGGGGAAACACCATATATTTT. The chain employs TRBV2 and TRBJ1-3; D might be TRBD1 (5 bases). The CDR3 extends over 15 amino acids. V was clipped by 6 bases and J by 4 bases, with 16 bases between them. Germline V gene lookup returns CDR1 SNHLY and CDR2 FYNNEI.

This clone has only a few counts. In DNA, the CDR3 is TGTGCCAGCAGCTCCCCGGGGGGGGGAAATAATTCACCCCTCCACTTT. This encodes CASSSPGGGNNSPLHF. This sequence joins TRBV7-9 and TRBJ1-6; TRBD1 is a possible D gene (5 bases). The V gene lost 4 bases and the J gene lost 5 bases, with 15 bases spanning the gap. CDR3 length equals 16 residues. Germline V lookup: CDR1 SEHNR, CDR2 FQNEAQ (reference sequence).

This clone has just a few counts. Written as DNA, the CDR3 is TGTGCCAGCAGCTTAGCGCTGCAGGGGCCTCAAGAGACCCAGTACTTC. As protein: CASSLALQGPQETQYF. The genes are TRBV7-2 and TRBJ2-7, with a weak D call TRBD1 (6 bases). The J call may be faulty, since TRBJ2-5 better matches the DNA end. The germline V gene encodes CDR1 SGHTA and CDR2 FQGNSA. The CDR3 spans 16 residues.

This clone showed up just a few times. The chain links TRBV10-2 to TRBJ1-5; 8 bases match TRBD1. The CDR3 contains 13 residues. In germline, CDR1 is WSHSY, CDR2 SAAADI. CDR3 sequence reads: CAAAGGFEQPQHF. CDR3 in DNA: TGCGCAGCTGCAGGGGGCTTCGAGCAGCCCCAGCATTTT.

As concerns this clone: The same CDR3 is also encoded by other DNA sequences in this sample. The CDR3 DNA sequence: TGTGCCAGCTCCCCCCGGGGGGGGGAGACCCAGTACTTC. Protein: CASSPRGGETQYF. The chain combines TRBV7-3 with TRBJ2-5; 8 nucleotides line up with TRBD2. The junction had 7 bases not matched to a gene; V was cut back by 8 bases and J by 5 bases. Germline CDR1 reads SGHTA; CDR2 reads FQGTGA. The CDR3 has 13 amino acids.

This clone was counted only a few times. The rearrangement joins TRBV19 to TRBJ2-5; D unresolved. CDR1 LNHDA and CDR2 SQIVND come from the germline V gene (reference sequence). The V end was cut by 5 bases, the J end by 3 bases, with 10 bases between. The length of the CDR3 is 13 residues. CDR3 nucleotides: TGTGCCAGTAGTCAGACTGTAGAAGAGACCCAGTACTTC. Translating it yields CASSQTVEETQYF. Together with reference TRBV19 and TRBJ2-5, the CDR3 gives the full variable domain: DGGITQSPKYLFRKEGQNVTLSCEQNLNHDAMYWYRQDPGQGLRLIYYSQIVNDFQKGDIAEGYSVSREKKESFPLTVTSAQKNPTAFYLCASSQTVEETQYFGPGTRLLVL.

This rearrangement joins TRBV28 to TRBJ2-7; 9 bases agree with TRBD1. Germline assignment: CDR1 MDHEN and CDR2 SYDVKM. This CDR3 is 14 amino acids long. Trimming at V came to 4 bases and at J to 6 bases, leaving 7 bases not matched to a gene. CDR3 sequence reads: CASSSGTGLIEQYF. The CDR3 DNA reads TGTGCCAGCAGTTCCGGGACAGGGCTAATCGAGCAGTACTTC.

This clone showed up just a few times. The chain uses TRBV6-6 and TRBJ1-2, with TRBD1 matching 7 bases. The CDR3 is 16 amino acids. Germline lookup yields CDR1 MNHNY and CDR2 SVGAGI (reference sequence). Trimming at V came to 11 bases and at J to 4 bases, leaving 19 bases not matched to a gene. CDR3 amino acids: CARGPRGQSPGYGYTF. As DNA, the CDR3 is TGTGCCCGGGGGCCAAGGGGGCAATCTCCGGGCTATGGCTACACCTTC.

J is TRBJ2-7 and V is TRBV2; 10 bases are shared with TRBD2. CDR3 length: 15 residues. CDR1 is SNHLY, CDR2 FYNNEI, per germline. V lost 5 bases and J lost 6; bases outside the gene matches: 10. Here the CDR3 reads CASSRTSGNSGEQYF. The CDR3 bases are TGTGCCAGCAGTAGAACTAGCGGGAACTCGGGCGAGCAGTACTTC.

Regarding this clone: Germline is not matched at one junction end, which may reflect a read error. This chain joins TRBV2 and TRBJ2-1, with TRBD2 identical over 16 bases. CDR3 size: 14 residues. Looked up from germline, CDR1 is SNHLY and CDR2 is FYNNEI. The CDR3 region has the DNA TGTGCCAGCAGCCCGGGACTAGCGGGGGGGGCGATGGTCTTC. Encoded protein: CASSPGLAGGAMVF.